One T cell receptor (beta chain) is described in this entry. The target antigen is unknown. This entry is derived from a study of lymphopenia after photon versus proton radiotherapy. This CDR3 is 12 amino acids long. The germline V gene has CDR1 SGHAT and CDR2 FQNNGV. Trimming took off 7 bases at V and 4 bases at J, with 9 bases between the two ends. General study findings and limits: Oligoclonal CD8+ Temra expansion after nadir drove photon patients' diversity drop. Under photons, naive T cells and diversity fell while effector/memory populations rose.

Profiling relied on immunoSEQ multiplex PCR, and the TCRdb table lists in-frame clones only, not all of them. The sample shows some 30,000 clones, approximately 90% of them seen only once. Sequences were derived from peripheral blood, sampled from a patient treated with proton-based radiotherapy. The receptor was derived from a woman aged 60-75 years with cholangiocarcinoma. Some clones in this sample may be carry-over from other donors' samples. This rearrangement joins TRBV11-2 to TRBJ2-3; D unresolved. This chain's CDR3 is CASKESADTQYF. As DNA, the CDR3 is TGTGCCAGCAAGGAGTCCGCAGATACGCAGTATTTT. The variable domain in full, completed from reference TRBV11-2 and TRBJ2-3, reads EAGVAQSPRYKIIEKRQSVAFWCNPISGHATLYWYQQILGQGPKLLIQFQNNGVVDDSQLPKDRFSAERLKGVDSTLKIQPAKLEDSAVYLCASKESADTQYFGPGTRLTVL.